This T cell receptor (beta chain) came from a study of cytomegalovirus exposure and HLA in healthy donors. Study-wide points: Cytomegalovirus status, reportedly, was diagnosed with high specificity and sensitivity by the classifier.

Comment on this clone: No antigen is known for it.

Trimming removed 6 bases from V and 4 bases from J; junction bases left unmatched: 11. Germline V gene lookup returns CDR1 MGHRA and CDR2 YSYEKL. The CDR3 is 15 amino acids. Method: immunoSEQ multiplex PCR; TCRdb's copy keeps in-frame clones and lacks some. The sample yields around 350,000 clones, 86% seen once. This sequence originates from a woman between 18 and 29 years old in good health and CMV-seronegative. The chain employs TRBV4-1 and TRBJ1-1, with 7 nucleotides matching TRBD1. The sample taken for sequencing was PBMCs. The CDR3 loop reads CASRHESAGGTEAFF. The CDR3 nucleotides read TGCGCCAGCAGACACGAATCGGCAGGGGGCACTGAAGCTTTCTTT.